These T cell receptor beta chains were read from a single sample in a study of graft-versus-host responses after intestinal transplantation. The method was immunoSEQ multiplex PCR; TCRdb's version includes in-frame clones alone and lacks a portion of them. The sample shows tens of thousands of clones, about 93% of them seen only once. For these receptors, no antigen is known. Sequencing was performed on unstimulated CD8+ T cells sorted from spleen or lymph node cells, taken before intestinal transplant. Receptors originate from a human donor who received an intestinal transplant. Each CDR3 is given with its conserved first and last residue. D genes are given only for firm matches. Size is stated for part of the rows, as once, few or many counts, or as a class when the clone is expanded.

TRBV4-1	TRBJ2-1	NA	NA	TGCGCCAGCAGCCAAGTCGGAGTGCGCTACAATGAGCAGTTCTTC	CASSQVGVRYNEQFF
TRBV5-1	TRBJ2-7	NA	once	TGCGCCAGCAGCTTTTCGGGAGTTGAGGGGACCTACGAGCAGTACTTC	CASSFSGVEGTYEQYF
TRBV9	TRBJ2-7	NA	NA	TGTGCCAGCAGCGTAGCCCCATCTTACGAGCAGTACTTC	CASSVAPSYEQYF
TRBV11-2	TRBJ2-5	NA	NA	TGTGCCAGCAGCTCTCCGGGGCACTATCAAGAGACCCAGTACTTC	CASSSPGHYQETQYF
TRBV7-9	TRBJ1-2	NA	NA	TGTGCCAGCAGCTTAGAAACAAGTTGGGGCTATGGCTACACCTTC	CASSLETSWGYGYTF
TRBV19	TRBJ1-5	NA	NA	TGTGCCAGTAGACCGATCGGGGTCGATCAGCCCCAGCATTTT	CASRPIGVDQPQHF
TRBV7-9	TRBJ2-7	NA	NA	TGTGCCAGCAGCCCCGACGGTTCCTACGAGCAGTACTTC	CASSPDGSYEQYF
TRBV7-9	TRBJ2-7	NA	once	TGTGCCAGCAGCTTAGCCGACAGGTACGAGCAGTACTTC	CASSLADRYEQYF
TRBV5-4	TRBJ2-5	TRBD2	NA	TGTGCCAGCAGCTTGTTCTTGAGCGGGAGGGCCATTAAGACCCAGTACTTC	CASSLFLSGRAIKTQYF
TRBV27	TRBJ2-1	NA	NA	TGTGCCACCCGCCTTAACAATGAGCAGTTCTTC	CATRLNNEQFF
TRBV15	TRBJ1-1	NA	NA	TGTGCCACCAGCAGGTATTCACGGTACACTGAAGCTTTCTTT	CATSRYSRYTEAFF
TRBV2	TRBJ2-1	NA	NA	TGTGCCAGCAGTAACACTAGCCCCAGCAATGAGCAGTTCTTC	CASSNTSPSNEQFF
TRBV2	TRBJ1-1	NA	NA	TGTGCCAGCAGCGCCGGGCCTGAAGCTTTCTTT	CASSAGPEAFF
TRBV27	TRBJ1-1	TRBD1	NA	TGTGCCAGCAGTTTAAGGACAGGAGATCAAATGAACACTGAAGCTTTCTTT	CASSLRTGDQMNTEAFF
TRBV6-1	TRBJ2-3	TRBD2	NA	TGTGCCAGCAGTGAACGGTTCGGGGGGGCTAGCACAGATACGCAGTATTTT	CASSERFGGASTDTQYF
TRBV11-2	TRBJ2-2	TRBD2	few	TGTGCCAGCAGCTTAGACCACTTCCGAGCGGGGGGGAACACCGGGGAGCTGTTTTTT	CASSLDHFRAGGNTGELFF
TRBV7-9	TRBJ2-7	TRBD2	NA	TGTGCCAGCAGCTCAGGACTAGCGGGGGCCTACGAGCAGTACTTC	CASSSGLAGAYEQYF
TRBV6-5	TRBJ1-5	TRBD1	NA	TGTGCCAGCAGTTACTCTCAGGGGGGCAAGCCCCAGCATTTT	CASSYSQGGKPQHF
TRBV13	TRBJ1-6	NA	NA	TGTGCCAGCAGTCGTACCCGAGATAATTCACCCCTCCACTTT	CASSRTRDNSPLHF
TRBV6-1	TRBJ2-5	TRBD2	NA	TGTGCCTCTGGACTAGCTGTGCCCCAAGAGACCCAGTACTTC	CASGLAVPQETQYF
TRBV6-6	TRBJ1-4	TRBD1	NA	TGTGCCAGCACAAACAAGGGACAGCGGGGTGAAAAACTGTTTTTT	CASTNKGQRGEKLFF
TRBV18	TRBJ2-2	NA	once	TGTGCCAGCTCAGAGGTAGACACCGGGGAGCTGTTTTTT	CASSEVDTGELFF
TRBV6-6	TRBJ2-2	TRBD2	NA	TGTGCCAGCACCCCCCTAGCGGCGGGGACCGGGGAGCTGTTTTTT	CASTPLAAGTGELFF